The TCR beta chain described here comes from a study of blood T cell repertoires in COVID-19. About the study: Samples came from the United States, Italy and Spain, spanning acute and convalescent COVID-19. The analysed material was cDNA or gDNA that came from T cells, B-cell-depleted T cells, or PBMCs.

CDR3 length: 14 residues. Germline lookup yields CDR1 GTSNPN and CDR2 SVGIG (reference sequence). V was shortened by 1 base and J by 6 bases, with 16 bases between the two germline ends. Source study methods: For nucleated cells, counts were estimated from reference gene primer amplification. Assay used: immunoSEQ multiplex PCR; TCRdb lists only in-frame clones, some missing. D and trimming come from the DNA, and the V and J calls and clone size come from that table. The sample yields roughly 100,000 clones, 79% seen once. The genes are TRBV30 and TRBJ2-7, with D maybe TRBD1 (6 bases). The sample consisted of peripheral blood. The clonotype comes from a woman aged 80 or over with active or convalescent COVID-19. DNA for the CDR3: TGTGCCTGGAGTGCCCTTACAGGGCCCGTCGAGCAGTACTTC. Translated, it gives CAWSALTGPVEQYF.